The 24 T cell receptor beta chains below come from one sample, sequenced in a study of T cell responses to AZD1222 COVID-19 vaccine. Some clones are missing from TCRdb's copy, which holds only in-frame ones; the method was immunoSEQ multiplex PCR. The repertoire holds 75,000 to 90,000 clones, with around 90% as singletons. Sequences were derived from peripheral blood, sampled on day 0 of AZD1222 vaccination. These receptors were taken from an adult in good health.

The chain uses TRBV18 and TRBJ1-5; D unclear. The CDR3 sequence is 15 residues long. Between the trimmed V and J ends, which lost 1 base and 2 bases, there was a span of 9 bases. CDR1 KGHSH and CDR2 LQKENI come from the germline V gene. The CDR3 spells CASSPQSQGNQPQHF. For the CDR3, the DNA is TGTGCCAGCTCACCACAAAGTCAGGGCAATCAGCCCCAGCATTTT. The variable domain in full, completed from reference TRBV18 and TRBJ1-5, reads NAGVMQNPRHLVRRRGQEARLRCSPMKGHSHVYWYRQLPEEGLKFMVYLQKENIIDESGMPKERFSAEFPKEGPSILRIQQVVRGDSAAYFCASSPQSQGNQPQHFGDGTRLSIL.

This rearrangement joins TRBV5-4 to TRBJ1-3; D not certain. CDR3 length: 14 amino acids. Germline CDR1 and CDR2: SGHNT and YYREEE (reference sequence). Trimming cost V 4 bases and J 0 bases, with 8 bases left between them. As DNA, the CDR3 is TGTGCCAGCAGCCCGACGGACTCTGGAAACACCATATATTTT. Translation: CASSPTDSGNTIYF.

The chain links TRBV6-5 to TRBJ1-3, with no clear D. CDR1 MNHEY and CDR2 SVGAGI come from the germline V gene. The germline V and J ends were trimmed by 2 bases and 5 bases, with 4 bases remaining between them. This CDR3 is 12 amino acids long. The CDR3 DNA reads TGTGCCAGCAGTTACAGCCGAAACACCATATATTTT. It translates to CASSYSRNTIYF.

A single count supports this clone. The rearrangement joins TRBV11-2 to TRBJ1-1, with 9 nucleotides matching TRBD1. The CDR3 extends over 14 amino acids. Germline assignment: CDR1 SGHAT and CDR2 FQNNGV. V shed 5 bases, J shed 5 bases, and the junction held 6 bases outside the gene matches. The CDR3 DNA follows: TGTGCCAGCAGCCTGACAGGGGGTGTGACTGAAGCTTTCTTT. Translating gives CASSLTGGVTEAFF.

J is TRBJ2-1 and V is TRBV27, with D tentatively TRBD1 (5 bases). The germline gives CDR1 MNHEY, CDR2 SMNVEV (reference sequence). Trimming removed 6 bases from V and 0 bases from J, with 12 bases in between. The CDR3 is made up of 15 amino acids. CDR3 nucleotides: TGTGCCAGCAGGTATACAGGTAGCTCCTACAATGAGCAGTTCTTC. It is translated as CASRYTGSSYNEQFF.

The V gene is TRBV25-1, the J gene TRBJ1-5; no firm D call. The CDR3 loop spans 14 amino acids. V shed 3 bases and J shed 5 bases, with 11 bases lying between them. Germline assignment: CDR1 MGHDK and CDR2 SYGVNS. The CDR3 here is CASSDSESDQPQHF. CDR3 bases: TGTGCCAGCAGTGACTCGGAATCGGATCAGCCCCAGCATTTT.

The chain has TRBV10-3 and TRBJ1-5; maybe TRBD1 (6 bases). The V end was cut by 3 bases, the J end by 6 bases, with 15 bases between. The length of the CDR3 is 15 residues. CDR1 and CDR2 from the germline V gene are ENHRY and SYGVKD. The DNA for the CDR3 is TGTGCCATCAGTGAATCAGGGGCAGTCCTTCAGCCCCAGCATTTT. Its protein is CAISESGAVLQPQHF.

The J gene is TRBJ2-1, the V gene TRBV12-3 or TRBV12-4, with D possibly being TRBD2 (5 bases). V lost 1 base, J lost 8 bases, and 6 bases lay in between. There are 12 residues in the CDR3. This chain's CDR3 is CASSLGGYEQFF. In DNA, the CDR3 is TGTGCCAGCAGTTTAGGAGGGTATGAGCAGTTCTTC.

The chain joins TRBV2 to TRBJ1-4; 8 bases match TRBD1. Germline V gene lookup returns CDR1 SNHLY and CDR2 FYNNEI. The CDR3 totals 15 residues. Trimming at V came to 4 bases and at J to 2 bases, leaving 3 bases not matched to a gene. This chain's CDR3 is CASSVQGVTNEKLFF. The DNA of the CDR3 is TGTGCCAGCAGTGTACAGGGGGTGACTAATGAAAAACTGTTTTTT.

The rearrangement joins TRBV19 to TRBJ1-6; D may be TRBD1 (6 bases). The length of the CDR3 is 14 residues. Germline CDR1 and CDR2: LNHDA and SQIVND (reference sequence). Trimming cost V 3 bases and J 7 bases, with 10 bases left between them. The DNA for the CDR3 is TGTGCCAGTAGTATGGCGAGGGGGAATTCACCCCTCCACTTT. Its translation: CASSMARGNSPLHF.

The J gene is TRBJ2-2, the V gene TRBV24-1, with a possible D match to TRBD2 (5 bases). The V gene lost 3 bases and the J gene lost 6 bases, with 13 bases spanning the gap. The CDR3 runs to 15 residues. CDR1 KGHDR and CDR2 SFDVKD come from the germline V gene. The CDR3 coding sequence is TGTGCCACCAGTGATCCCTCGACTACGCCCGGGGAGCTGTTTTTT. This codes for CATSDPSTTPGELFF.

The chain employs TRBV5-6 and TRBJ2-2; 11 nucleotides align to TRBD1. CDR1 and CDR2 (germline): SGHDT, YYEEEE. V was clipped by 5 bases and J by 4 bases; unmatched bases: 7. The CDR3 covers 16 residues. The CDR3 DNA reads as TGTGCCAGCAGAGACGCCGGGACAGGGGGCACCGGGGAGCTGTTTTTT. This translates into CASRDAGTGGTGELFF.

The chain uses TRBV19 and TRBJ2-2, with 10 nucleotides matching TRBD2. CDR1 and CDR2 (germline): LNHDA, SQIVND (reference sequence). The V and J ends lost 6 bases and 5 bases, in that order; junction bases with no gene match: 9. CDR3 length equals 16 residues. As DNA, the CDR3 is TGTGCCAGTAGATGGGTCCTAGCGGGGGTTACCGGGGAGCTGTTTTTT. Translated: CASRWVLAGVTGELFF.

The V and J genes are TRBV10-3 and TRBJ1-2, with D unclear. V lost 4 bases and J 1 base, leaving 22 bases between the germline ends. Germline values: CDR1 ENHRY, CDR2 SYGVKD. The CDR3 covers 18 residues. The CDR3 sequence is CAISVAEAYILYNYGYTF. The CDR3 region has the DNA TGTGCCATCAGTGTTGCCGAGGCTTATATTTTATATAACTATGGCTACACCTTC.

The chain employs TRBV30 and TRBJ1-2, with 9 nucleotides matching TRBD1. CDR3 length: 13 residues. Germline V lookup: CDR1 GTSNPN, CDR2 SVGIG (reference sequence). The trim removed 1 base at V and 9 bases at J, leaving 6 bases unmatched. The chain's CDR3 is CAWSGQGGNRYTF. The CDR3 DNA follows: TGTGCCTGGAGTGGACAGGGGGGGAATCGCTACACCTTC.

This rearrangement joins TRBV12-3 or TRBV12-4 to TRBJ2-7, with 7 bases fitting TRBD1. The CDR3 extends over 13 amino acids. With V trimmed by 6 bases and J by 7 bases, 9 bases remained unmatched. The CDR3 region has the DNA TGTGCCAGCAGCCTACAGGGGTTCGGGGAGCAGTACTTC. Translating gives CASSLQGFGEQYF.

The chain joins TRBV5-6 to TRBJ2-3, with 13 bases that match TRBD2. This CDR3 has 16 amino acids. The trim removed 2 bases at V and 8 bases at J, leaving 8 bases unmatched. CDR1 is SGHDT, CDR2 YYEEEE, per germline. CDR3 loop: CASSFGLAGVDLTQYF. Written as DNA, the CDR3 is TGTGCCAGCAGCTTCGGACTAGCGGGAGTAGATCTTACGCAGTATTTT.

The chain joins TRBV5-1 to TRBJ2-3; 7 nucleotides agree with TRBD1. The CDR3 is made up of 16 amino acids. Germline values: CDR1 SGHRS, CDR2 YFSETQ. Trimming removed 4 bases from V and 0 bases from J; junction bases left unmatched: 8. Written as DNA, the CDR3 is TGCGCCAGCAGCCCGGGACAGAGGACTAGCACAGATACGCAGTATTTT. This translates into CASSPGQRTSTDTQYF.

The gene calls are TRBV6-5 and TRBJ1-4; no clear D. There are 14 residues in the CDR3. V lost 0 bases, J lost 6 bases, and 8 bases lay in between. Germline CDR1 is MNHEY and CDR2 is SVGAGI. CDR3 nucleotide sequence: TGTGCCAGCAGTTACTCGTACGGGTATGAAAAACTGTTTTTT. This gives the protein CASSYSYGYEKLFF.

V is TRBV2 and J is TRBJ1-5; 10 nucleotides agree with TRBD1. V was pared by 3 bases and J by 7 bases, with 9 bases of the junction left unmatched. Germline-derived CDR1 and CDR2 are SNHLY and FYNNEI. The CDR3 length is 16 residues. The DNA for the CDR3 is TGTGCCAGCAGTGATGCCTGGACAGGGGGTCTGCAGCCCCAGCATTTT. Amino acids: CASSDAWTGGLQPQHF.

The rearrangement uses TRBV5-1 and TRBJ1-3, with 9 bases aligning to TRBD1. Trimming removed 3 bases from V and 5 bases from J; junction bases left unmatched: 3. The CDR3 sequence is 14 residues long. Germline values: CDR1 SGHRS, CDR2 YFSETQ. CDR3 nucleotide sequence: TGCGCCAGCAGCTCAGGGACAGGGAGAAACACCATATATTTT. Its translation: CASSSGTGRNTIYF.

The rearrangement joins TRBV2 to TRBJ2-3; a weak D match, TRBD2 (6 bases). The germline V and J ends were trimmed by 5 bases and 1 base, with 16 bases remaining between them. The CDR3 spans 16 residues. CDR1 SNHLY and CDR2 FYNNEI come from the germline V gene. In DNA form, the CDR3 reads TGTGCCAGCAGTATGATATCCGGGGGAGGCACAGATACGCAGTATTTT. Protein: CASSMISGGGTDTQYF.

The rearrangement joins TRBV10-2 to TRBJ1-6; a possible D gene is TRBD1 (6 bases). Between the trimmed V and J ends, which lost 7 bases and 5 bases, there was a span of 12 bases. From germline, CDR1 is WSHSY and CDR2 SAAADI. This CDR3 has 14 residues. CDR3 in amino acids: CASTQGPNNSPLHF. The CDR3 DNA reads TGCGCCAGCACCCAGGGGCCAAATAATTCACCCCTCCACTTT.

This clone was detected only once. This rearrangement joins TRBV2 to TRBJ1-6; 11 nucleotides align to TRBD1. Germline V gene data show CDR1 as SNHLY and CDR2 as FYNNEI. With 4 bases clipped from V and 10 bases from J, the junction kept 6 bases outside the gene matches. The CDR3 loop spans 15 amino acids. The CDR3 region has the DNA TGTGCCAGCAGTGCAGAGGGACAGGGGGGCTCACCCCTCCACTTT. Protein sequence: CASSAEGQGGSPLHF.